Presented here are 30 T cell receptor beta chains from one specimen sequenced in a study of T cell repertoires in cytomegalovirus infection. These receptors are not linked to any known antigen. TCRdb ran MiXCR on the reads and lists one entry per CDR3 protein. The data contain some 900,000 distinct CDR3 sequences, around a third of them singletons. The specimen comprised cultured CD8+ T cells from PBMCs, sampled from culture after CMV antigen stimulation. The receptors stem from a human donor in good health (CMV status not recorded). Some clones in this sample may be carry-over from other donors' samples.

As concerns this clonotype: One end of the junction does not line up with germline, which may come from a read error. The chain couples TRBV27 to TRBJ1-2; a weak D match, TRBD1 (6 bases). Germline V CDR1 and CDR2: MNHEY, SMNVEV (reference sequence). This CDR3 has 14 residues. The CDR3 DNA is TGTGCCAGCAGTCTATCCACAGGGAACGATGGCTACACCTTC. Its translation is CASSLSTGNDGYTF.

The CDR3, as DNA: TGCAGCGTTGAAACAGGACATATCGAGACCCAGTACTTC. Its translation: CSVETGHIETQYF. The chain is built from TRBV29-1 and TRBJ2-5; D is possibly TRBD1 (5 bases). Trimming shortened V by 2 bases and J by 5 bases, and 12 bases separated the two germline ends. The germline gives CDR1 SQVTM, CDR2 ANQGSEA. The CDR3 consists of 13 residues.

A note on this clonotype: A much bigger clone sits one base away, suggesting this may be a read error. The V gene is TRBV7-2, the J gene TRBJ2-5, with a tentative D call TRBD1 (6 bases). Germline CDR1 SGHTA, CDR2 FQGNSA. This CDR3 contains 14 residues. CDR3 sequence (DNA): TGTGCCAGCGGCTTTTTAAGGCAGACAGGGACCCAGTACTTC. It translates to CASGFLRQTGTQYF.

Many counts were recorded for this clonotype. The rearrangement joins TRBV7-6 to TRBJ2-1; TRBD2 matches 13 bases. Germline CDR1 SGHVS, CDR2 FNYEAQ. The CDR3 loop spans 15 amino acids. J gave up 4 bases and V 4 bases, and 1 base lay outside the gene matches. CDR3 nucleotide sequence: TGTGCCAGCAGCTGGGGACTAGCGGGGTACAATGAGCAGTTCTTC. Protein sequence: CASSWGLAGYNEQFF. Full variable domain (remainder filled in from reference TRBV7-6 and TRBJ2-1): GAGVSQSPRYKVTKRGQDVALRCDPISGHVSLYWYRQALGQGPEFLTYFNYEAQQDKSGLPNDRFSAERPEGSISTLTIQRTEQRDSAMYRCASSWGLAGYNEQFFGPGTRLTVL.

This clonotype appeared a few times. This chain connects TRBV6-6 to TRBJ2-7; D tentatively reads TRBD1 or TRBD2 (5 bases each). V was shortened by 1 base and J by 3 bases, with 19 bases between the two germline ends. The CDR3 has 17 residues. CDR1 and CDR2 (germline): MNHNY, SVGAGI (reference sequence). CDR3 in amino acids: CASSYLRGTTGIYEQYF. In DNA form, the CDR3 reads TGTGCCAGCAGTTACTTACGAGGGACCACCGGAATCTACGAGCAGTACTTC.

This clonotype appeared a few times. This chain uses TRBV2 with TRBJ2-5, with D possibly being TRBD1 (6 bases). CDR1 SNHLY and CDR2 FYNNEI come from the germline V gene. This CDR3 is 16 amino acids long. Trimming removed 3 bases from V and 3 bases from J, with 17 bases in between. CDR3 DNA: TGTGCCAGCAGTGAGTGGTTCGGCAGGGGTGAAGAGACCCAGTACTTC. It is translated as CASSEWFGRGEETQYF.

To note about this clonotype: With a much larger clone just one base away, this may be a read error. The rearrangement joins TRBV7-6 to TRBJ2-6; D perhaps matches TRBD1 (6 bases). This CDR3 is built from 18 residues. V lost 5 bases, J lost 2 bases, and 19 bases lay in between. Per the germline V gene, CDR1 is SGHVS and CDR2 is FNYEAQ. CDR3: CASSHRTERITGANVLTF. As DNA, the CDR3 is TGTGCCAGCAGCCACCGGACAGAGAGAATAACTGGGGCCAACGTCCTGACTTTC.

This clonotype showed up just a few times. The chain combines TRBV29-1 with TRBJ2-3, with 9 bases matching TRBD1. The junction had 5 bases not matched to a gene; V was cut back by 5 bases and J by 2 bases. The CDR3 sequence is 14 residues long. Germline V gene sequence: CDR1 SQVTM, CDR2 ANQGSEA. CDR3 in amino acids: CSVIQGALTDTQYF. For the CDR3, the DNA is TGCAGCGTTATACAGGGGGCCCTCACAGATACGCAGTATTTT.

This chain uses TRBV6-1 with TRBJ1-2; D is ambiguous. The V end lost 3 bases, the J end lost 7 bases, and 15 bases lay between the germline ends. The CDR3 is 14 residues long. In germline, CDR1 is MNHNS, CDR2 SASEGT. The CDR3 loop reads CASSEVRSVRGYTF. In DNA, the CDR3 is TGTGCCAGCAGTGAGGTCAGGTCTGTACGTGGCTACACCTTC.

This clonotype has just a few counts. The chain uses TRBV6-2 or TRBV6-3 and TRBJ1-2; D uncertain. The CDR3 extends over 13 amino acids. In germline, CDR1 is MNHEY, CDR2 SVGEGT. V lost 2 bases, J lost 7 bases, and 11 bases lay in between. Here the CDR3 reads CASSYDPTGGYTF. The DNA of the CDR3 is TGTGCCAGCAGTTACGACCCTACGGGTGGCTACACCTTC.

CDR3 region: CASSLDEVMNTEAFF. The DNA of the CDR3 is TGTGCCAGCAGCTTAGACGAAGTAATGAACACTGAAGCTTTCTTT. The genes are TRBV13 and TRBJ1-1, with no clear D. The CDR3 has 15 residues. Trimming left V 1 base short and J 0 bases short, with 9 bases between. Per germline, CDR1 PRHDT and CDR2 FYEKMQ (reference sequence).

The CDR3 DNA follows: TGCGCCAGCAGCCATGATTCAGGGGTCGACTCACCCCTCCACTTT. Translated, it gives CASSHDSGVDSPLHF. The V call is TRBV4-3, the J call TRBJ1-6; D is possibly TRBD1 (6 bases). V dropped 3 bases and J dropped 10 bases, with 16 bases sitting between them. CDR1 LGHNA and CDR2 YSLEER come from the germline V gene. This CDR3 comprises 15 residues.

This clonotype was recorded once. The chain has TRBV9 and TRBJ1-6; no reliable D call. The V end lost 4 bases, the J end lost 10 bases, and 12 bases lay between the germline ends. The CDR3 is 13 amino acids. Germline loops: CDR1 SGDLS, CDR2 YYNGEE. CDR3 sequence (DNA): TGTGCCAGCAGCCCGTTTGGGGAGTCACCCCTCCACTTT. It encodes CASSPFGESPLHF.

This clonotype was seen many times. The chain combines TRBV7-2 with TRBJ2-1; 8 nucleotides agree with TRBD1. This CDR3 comprises 15 residues. J lost 2 bases, V lost 3 bases, and 3 bases had no gene match. Germline V gene lookup returns CDR1 SGHTA and CDR2 FQGNSA. The CDR3 DNA reads as TGTGCCAGCAGCTTCTGGACAGGGCCCTACAATGAGCAGTTCTTC. Translated: CASSFWTGPYNEQFF.

The J gene is TRBJ2-1, the V gene TRBV7-9; 8 positions match TRBD2. The CDR3 totals 16 residues. The ends lost 5 bases at V and 5 bases at J; junction bases unmatched: 11. Germline V gene lookup returns CDR1 SEHNR and CDR2 FQNEAQ (reference sequence). The CDR3 DNA reads TGTGCCAGCAGCCCCGGGGGGCGGGGGGAAGACAATGAGCAGTTCTTC. Its translation is CASSPGGRGEDNEQFF.

The chain links TRBV12-3 or TRBV12-4 to TRBJ2-1; weak D call: TRBD2 (6 bases). The CDR3 has 11 residues. V was shortened by 6 bases and J by 14 bases, with 14 bases between the two germline ends. The CDR3 DNA sequence: TGTGCCAGCAGCTTGGGGGACTTTGAGTTCTTC. This sequence encodes CASSLGDFEFF.

This clonotype was observed a handful of times. This CDR3 reads CASSWWGSDQPQHF. In nucleotides, the CDR3 is TGTGCCAGCAGTTGGTGGGGCTCGGATCAGCCCCAGCATTTT. The V and J genes are TRBV6-2 or TRBV6-3 and TRBJ1-5; D possibly corresponds to TRBD1 (5 bases). CDR1 MNHEY and CDR2 SVGEGT come from the germline V gene. Trimming took off 4 bases at V and 5 bases at J, with 12 bases between the two ends. The CDR3 length is 14 residues.

In its sample, this clonotype was seen a few times. V is TRBV7-9 and J is TRBJ2-1; no definite D call. This CDR3 has 14 amino acids. CDR1 and CDR2 from the germline V gene are SEHNR and FQNEAQ (reference sequence). V lost 0 bases to trimming and J lost 10 bases, with 13 bases between them. CDR3 sequence (DNA): TGTGCCAGCAGCTTAGCGCTCGCGTCTCCGGAGCAGTTCTTC. This gives the protein CASSLALASPEQFF.

The chain carries TRBV7-2 and TRBJ2-7, with D hard to call. The CDR3 is 13 amino acids. Germline CDR1 is SGHTA and CDR2 is FQGNSA. Between the trimmed V and J ends, which lost 7 bases and 2 bases, there was a span of 12 bases. CDR3 protein: CASIRPNTYEQYF. CDR3 in DNA: TGTGCCAGCATTCGACCCAACACCTACGAGCAGTACTTC.

In this sample, this clonotype turned up once. The chain joins TRBV2 to TRBJ1-4; tentatively, D is TRBD1 (6 bases). Germline CDR1 reads SNHLY; CDR2 reads FYNNEI. The CDR3 consists of 15 residues. V was pared by 6 bases and J by 3 bases, with 14 bases between. The CDR3 is CASRASGDANEKLFF. The CDR3 DNA follows: TGTGCCAGCAGGGCATCAGGGGACGCTAATGAAAAACTGTTTTTT. Full variable domain (rest looked up from reference TRBV2 and TRBJ1-4): EPEVTQTPSHQVTQMGQEVILRCVPISNHLYFYWYRQILGQKVEFLVSFYNNEISEKSEIFDDQFSVERPDGSNFTLKIRSTKLEDSAMYFCASRASGDANEKLFFGSGTQLSVL.

This clonotype showed up just a few times. The CDR3 sequence: CAILPRGANEQFF. The DNA for the CDR3 is TGTGCCATCCTCCCCCGGGGGGCTAATGAGCAGTTCTTC. The rearrangement links TRBV11-2 to TRBJ2-1; D perhaps matches TRBD2 (7 bases). The CDR3 totals 13 residues. V was clipped by 10 bases and J by 7 bases, with 17 bases between them. Germline assignment: CDR1 SGHAT and CDR2 FQNNGV.

This clonotype showed up just a few times. The chain joins TRBV7-8 to TRBJ1-2; possible D gene TRBD1, 5 bases. Trimming stripped 1 base from V and 1 base from J, with 7 bases between. The CDR3 sequence is 14 residues long. CDR1 is SGHVS and CDR2 is FQNEAQ in the germline V gene. CDR3 residues: CASSLVTDNYGYTF. The CDR3 DNA reads as TGTGCCAGCAGCTTAGTGACAGATAACTATGGCTACACCTTC.

The gene calls are TRBV9 and TRBJ1-1, with a possible D match to TRBD1 (5 bases). This CDR3 has 15 residues. The V gene's germline CDR1 is SGDLS and CDR2 YYNGEE. The germline V and J ends were trimmed by 3 bases and 0 bases, with 12 bases remaining between them. CDR3 DNA: TGTGCCAGCAGCGACCTGACAGCCGTGAACACTGAAGCTTTCTTT. Translated, it gives CASSDLTAVNTEAFF.

This clonotype was detected a few times. This chain uses TRBV4-1 with TRBJ1-2; TRBD1 might be the D (5 bases). CDR1 is MGHRA and CDR2 is YSYEKL in the germline V gene. The CDR3 length is 15 residues. Deletions cut 4 bases from V and 3 bases from J, with 15 bases between. The CDR3 spells CASSPAGGMDYGYTF. CDR3 sequence (DNA): TGCGCCAGCAGCCCCGCCGGGGGGATGGACTATGGCTACACCTTC.

The V gene is TRBV19, the J gene TRBJ2-7; D is perhaps TRBD2 (6 bases). Germline V gene data show CDR1 as LNHDA and CDR2 as SQIVND (reference sequence). CDR3 length equals 15 residues. Between the trimmed V and J ends, which lost 2 bases and 3 bases, there was a span of 14 bases. CDR3 sequence: CASSISIGRIYEQYF. The CDR3 region has the DNA TGTGCCAGTAGTATAAGTATTGGGAGGATCTACGAGCAGTACTTC. Full variable domain (rest looked up from reference TRBV19 and TRBJ2-7): DGGITQSPKYLFRKEGQNVTLSCEQNLNHDAMYWYRQDPGQGLRLIYYSQIVNDFQKGDIAEGYSVSREKKESFPLTVTSAQKNPTAFYLCASSISIGRIYEQYFGPGTRLTVT.

This clonotype showed up many times. The chain joins TRBV7-8 to TRBJ2-7; perhaps TRBD2 as D (5 bases). CDR1 and CDR2 (germline): SGHVS, FQNEAQ. The CDR3 is 13 residues long. Trimming pared 1 base from V and 7 bases from J, leaving 11 bases between. The CDR3 region is CASSLDAPGEQYV. The CDR3 DNA reads TGTGCCAGCAGCTTAGACGCGCCGGGGGAGCAGTACGTC.

This clonotype occurred many times. The V gene is TRBV7-2, the J gene TRBJ2-6; no clear D gene. This CDR3 contains 14 residues. CDR1 SGHTA and CDR2 FQGNSA come from the germline V gene. Between the trimmed V and J ends, which lost 8 bases and 0 bases, there was a span of 8 bases. The CDR3 loop is CASVLFSGANVLTF. The CDR3 DNA reads as TGTGCCAGCGTTCTCTTCTCTGGGGCCAACGTCCTGACTTTC. Filled out from reference TRBV7-2 and TRBJ2-6, the complete variable domain reads GAGVSQSPSNKVTEKGKDVELRCDPISGHTALYWYRQSLGQGLEFLIYFQGNSAPDKSGLPSDRFSAERTGGSVSTLTIQRTQQEDSAVYLCASVLFSGANVLTFGAGSRLTVL.

The chain employs TRBV24-1 and TRBJ2-1; 10 bases are a match to TRBD2. The germline V gene has CDR1 KGHDR and CDR2 SFDVKD. The V and J ends lost 5 bases and 4 bases, in that order; junction bases with no gene match: 10. This CDR3 contains 17 residues. The chain's CDR3 is CATSGRSGGDNYNEQFF. CDR3 bases: TGTGCCACCAGTGGTAGAAGCGGGGGGGATAATTACAATGAGCAGTTCTTC.

This clonotype has a handful of counts. The chain employs TRBV7-9 and TRBJ1-6; perhaps TRBD1 as D (5 bases). The CDR3 is 16 amino acids. V lost 2 bases and J 5 bases, leaving 13 bases between the germline ends. CDR1 is SEHNR and CDR2 is FQNEAQ in the germline V gene (reference sequence). This CDR3 reads CASSLPAGIDNSPLHF. CDR3 bases: TGTGCCAGCAGCTTACCGGCAGGGATTGATAATTCACCCCTCCACTTT. Combining the CDR3 with reference TRBV7-9 and TRBJ1-6 gives the whole variable domain DTGVSQNPRHKITKRGQNVTFRCDPISEHNRLYWYRQTLGQGPEFLTYFQNEAQLEKSRLLSDRFSAERPKGSFSTLEIQRTEQGDSAMYLCASSLPAGIDNSPLHFGNGTRLTVT.

The table lists this clonotype with a few counts. The CDR3 sequence: CASLQGTDNEQFF. In DNA, the CDR3 is TGTGCCAGCCTACAGGGTACCGACAATGAGCAGTTCTTC. The chain carries TRBV11-2 and TRBJ2-1; D perhaps matches TRBD1 (6 bases). Trimming pared 8 bases from V and 5 bases from J, leaving 13 bases between. The germline V gene encodes CDR1 SGHAT and CDR2 FQNNGV. The length of the CDR3 is 13 residues.